This T cell receptor (beta chain) was sequenced in a study of T cell changes during pregnancy in multiple sclerosis. Produced via immunoSEQ multiplex PCR; TCRdb's table is partial and in-frame only. The sample consists of 70,000 to 100,000 clones, 93% of them appearing once. J lost 4 bases, V lost 4 bases, and 12 bases had no gene match. This CDR3 contains 17 residues. The V gene's germline CDR1 is MGHRA and CDR2 YSYEKL. The chain combines TRBV4-1 with TRBJ2-1; 8 bases fit TRBD2. The TCR was taken from a female donor in good health, enrolled as a control in a pregnancy study. The source was peripheral blood, collected in the third trimester of pregnancy. The CDR3 bases are TGCGCCAGCAGCCTACTCACCTCAGCGGGGGCTTACAATGAGCAGTTCTTC. Translation gives CASSLLTSAGAYNEQFF.